These T cell receptor beta chains were read from a single sample in a study of T cells after yellow fever vaccination. MiXCR was run by TCRdb on the 5' RACE reads, yielding one entry per CDR3 protein. Of 200,000 to 250,000 distinct CDR3 sequences in the sample, roughly 7.2% were seen once. Here the sequenced sample was CD4+ T cells sorted from PBMCs, taken 15 days after the yellow fever booster vaccination. Receptors originate from a man aged 30-40 years who received the YFV17D yellow fever vaccine. Both conserved end residues are part of each CDR3. D genes are given only for firm matches. Some rows mark clone size as missing; the rest say once, few, many or name a class of expanded clone.

CDR3 protein	CDR3 DNA	clone size	J gene	D gene	V gene
CSARVRTGASSYNEQFF	TGCAGTGCTAGAGTGCGGACAGGGGCCAGCTCCTACAATGAGCAGTTCTTC	many	TRBJ2-1	TRBD1	TRBV20-1
CASSVTGGHNQPQHF	TGTGCCAGCAGCGTAACAGGGGGACACAATCAGCCCCAGCATTTT	few	TRBJ1-5	TRBD1	TRBV13
CATSTRQGEYEQYF	TGTGCCACCAGCACAAGACAGGGGGAGTACGAGCAGTACTTC	many	TRBJ2-7	TRBD1	TRBV15
CASSLAQGARETQYF	TGTGCCAGCAGTTTAGCGCAGGGGGCGCGGGAGACCCAGTACTTC	many	TRBJ2-5	TRBD1	TRBV12-3/TRBV12-4
CASSSTRAPREQYF	TGTGCCAGCAGCTCGACTCGGGCCCCACGGGAGCAGTACTTC	few	TRBJ2-7	-	TRBV7-2
CASSFLQGGQPQHF	TGTGCCAGCAGCTTTCTGCAGGGAGGACAGCCCCAGCATTTT	-	TRBJ1-5	-	TRBV7-2
CASSLQFNTEAFF	TGTGCCAGCAGCTTGCAATTTAACACTGAAGCTTTCTTT	-	TRBJ1-1	-	TRBV7-9
CASSQDVSYNEQFF	TGTGCCAGCAGCCAAGATGTAAGCTACAATGAGCAGTTCTTC	-	TRBJ2-1	-	TRBV14
CASSQVATSGNRPYEQYF	TGCGCCAGCAGCCAAGTGGCGACTAGCGGGAACCGTCCCTACGAGCAGTACTTC	-	TRBJ2-7	TRBD2	TRBV4-1
CSVAGTSGLGGYTQYF	TGCAGCGTCGCTGGGACTAGCGGGCTTGGGGGGTATACGCAGTATTTT	many	TRBJ2-3	TRBD2	TRBV29-1
CASSKVPRQGYTEAFF	TGTGCCAGCAGCAAAGTTCCAAGACAGGGGTACACTGAAGCTTTCTTT	-	TRBJ1-1	-	TRBV21-1
CASRHREFTDTQYF	TGTGCCAGCAGGCACAGGGAGTTTACAGATACGCAGTATTTT	-	TRBJ2-3	-	TRBV25-1
CASSSFLGAGTDTQYF	TGTGCCAGCAGTTCGTTCTTGGGCGCGGGCACAGATACGCAGTATTTT	few	TRBJ2-3	-	TRBV12-3/TRBV12-4
CSVAEREGVWETQYF	TGCAGTGTCGCGGAGCGGGAGGGCGTTTGGGAGACCCAGTACTTC	-	TRBJ2-5	TRBD2	TRBV20-1
CCARDSTSGLDNEQFF	TGCTGTGCTAGAGATTCGACTAGCGGGCTGGACAATGAGCAGTTCTTC	-	TRBJ2-1	TRBD2	TRBV20-1
CASSLEAGDNSNQPQHF	TGTGCCAGCAGCTTGGAGGCAGGCGATAATAGCAATCAGCCCCAGCATTTT	-	TRBJ1-5	-	TRBV5-5
CASSRSGSETQYF	TGTGCCAGCAGTCGTAGCGGGAGTGAGACCCAGTACTTC	few	TRBJ2-5	TRBD2	TRBV7-9
CASSLASGTVFYTQYF	TGTGCCAGCAGCTTAGCTTCAGGGACGGTTTTCTATACGCAGTATTTT	few	TRBJ2-3	-	TRBV7-8
CSARPSGGFTGELFF	TGCAGTGCTAGGCCTAGCGGCGGGTTCACCGGGGAGCTGTTTTTT	many	TRBJ2-2	TRBD2	TRBV20-1
CSASNEKLFF	TGCAGTGCTAGTAATGAAAAACTGTTTTTT	many	TRBJ1-4	-	TRBV20-1
CAWSVTNYEQYF	TGTGCCTGGAGTGTAACTAACTACGAGCAGTACTTC	few	TRBJ2-7	-	TRBV30
CASSVLVTGELFF	TGTGCCAGCAGCGTATTGGTCACCGGGGAGCTGTTTTTT	-	TRBJ2-2	-	TRBV9
CASSSTKGNQPQHF	TGTGCCAGCAGTTCGACAAAGGGCAATCAGCCCCAGCATTTT	many	TRBJ1-5	-	TRBV6-2/TRBV6-3
CASSLRWTADTQYF	TGTGCCAGCAGCTTAAGGTGGACGGCAGATACGCAGTATTTT	few	TRBJ2-3	-	TRBV7-9
CASGSGAYEQYF	TGTGCCAGCGGTAGCGGGGCCTACGAGCAGTACTTC	few	TRBJ2-7	TRBD2	TRBV9
CSVEDQDRGLETQYF	TGCAGCGTTGAAGACCAGGACAGGGGGCTAGAGACCCAGTACTTC	few	TRBJ2-5	TRBD1	TRBV29-1
CASSLGRYYEQYF	TGTGCCAGCAGCCTAGGACGGTACTACGAGCAGTACTTC	many	TRBJ2-7	-	TRBV28
CASSIRIMGNTEAFF	TGTGCCAGTAGTATTCGGATAATGGGAAACACTGAAGCTTTCTTT	few	TRBJ1-1	-	TRBV19
CATGQGKREQYF	TGTGCCACGGGACAGGGAAAGCGGGAGCAGTACTTC	-	TRBJ2-7	TRBD1	TRBV3-1
CSARAPNEGYTF	TGCAGTGCTAGGGCACCTAATGAAGGCTACACCTTC	-	TRBJ1-2	-	TRBV20-1
CASSLEFQGAYEQYF	TGCGCCAGCAGCTTGGAGTTTCAGGGGGCTTACGAGCAGTACTTC	-	TRBJ2-7	TRBD1	TRBV5-1
CASSFGGGILNTEAFF	TGTGCCAGCAGCTTCGGGGGCGGGATTTTGAACACTGAAGCTTTCTTT	many	TRBJ1-1	-	TRBV7-6
CASSSATEQFF	TGTGCCAGCAGCTCAGCCACCGAGCAGTTCTTC	-	TRBJ2-1	-	TRBV11-2
CASSHRVGQETQYF	TGTGCCAGCAGCCACCGGGTCGGCCAAGAGACCCAGTACTTC	few	TRBJ2-5	-	TRBV3-1
CASSPEVGAQHF	TGTGCCAGCAGCCCAGAAGTGGGGGCCCAGCATTTT	few	TRBJ1-5	-	TRBV7-8
CASSLGTSGDNEQFF	TGTGCCAGCAGTTTAGGGACTAGCGGGGACAATGAGCAGTTCTTC	many	TRBJ2-1	TRBD2	TRBV27
CSARLAGGQLLEQFF	TGCAGTGCTAGGCTGGCGGGAGGCCAACTTTTAGAGCAGTTCTTC	-	TRBJ2-1	TRBD2	TRBV20-1
CASSLTSGRPDTQYF	TGCGCCAGCAGCCTGACTAGCGGGAGACCAGATACGCAGTATTTT	-	TRBJ2-3	TRBD2	TRBV5-1
CASSADRGGETQYF	TGCGCCAGCAGCGCGGACAGGGGTGGCGAGACCCAGTACTTC	-	TRBJ2-5	TRBD1	TRBV5-1
CASSLGGTPGEQFF	TGTGCCAGCAGTTTAGGGGGGACTCCGGGGGAGCAGTTCTTC	few	TRBJ2-1	-	TRBV12-3/TRBV12-4
CASNAVLGGAHTGELFF	TGTGCCTCCAATGCGGTACTTGGAGGGGCGCACACCGGGGAGCTGTTTTTT	many	TRBJ2-2	-	TRBV7-2
CASTRTGGVYNEQFF	TGCGCCAGCACCCGCACGGGAGGGGTGTACAATGAGCAGTTCTTC	-	TRBJ2-1	TRBD2	TRBV5-1
CASSVRGDPPDTQYF	TGCGCCAGCAGCGTCCGGGGGGACCCCCCAGATACGCAGTATTTT	few	TRBJ2-3	TRBD2	TRBV5-1
CASSPALRTEQFF	TGTGCCAGCAGCCCCGCCCTTAGGACAGAGCAGTTCTTC	many	TRBJ2-1	-	TRBV12-3/TRBV12-4
CASSDRDRISYEQYF	TGTGCCAGCAGCGACCGGGACAGGATCTCCTACGAGCAGTACTTC	-	TRBJ2-7	TRBD1	TRBV5-4
CASSPLAAGELFF	TGTGCCAGCAGCCCCCTTGCGGCCGGGGAGCTGTTTTTT	few	TRBJ2-2	-	TRBV11-2
CASSPQGAAYEQYF	TGCGCCAGCAGCCCACAAGGGGCCGCCTACGAGCAGTACTTC	-	TRBJ2-7	-	TRBV5-1
CASSLNGGELFF	TGTGCCAGCAGCCTGAACGGCGGGGAGCTGTTTTTT	many	TRBJ2-2	-	TRBV7-9
CSAEGLVNEQFF	TGCAGTGCTGAAGGCCTAGTGAATGAGCAGTTCTTC	few	TRBJ2-1	-	TRBV20-1
CAAGREDNSPLHF	TGTGCCGCCGGCAGAGAAGATAATTCACCCCTCCACTTT	few	TRBJ1-6	-	TRBV3-1
CASIENLSQYF	TGTGCCAGCATTGAAAATCTATCGCAGTATTTT	few	TRBJ2-3	-	TRBV7-9
CASSLSISQETQYF	TGTGCCAGCAGCTTATCCATTTCCCAAGAGACCCAGTACTTC	few	TRBJ2-5	-	TRBV7-9
CSVGQLMNTEAFF	TGCAGCGTCGGACAGTTAATGAACACTGAAGCTTTCTTT	-	TRBJ1-1	-	TRBV29-1
CSAQRAGEPGYYNEQFF	TGCAGTGCACAGAGGGCGGGAGAACCCGGATACTACAATGAGCAGTTCTTC	few	TRBJ2-1	TRBD2	TRBV20-1
CASSFLRKDGAYEQYF	TGTGCCAGCAGTTTCCTTAGAAAGGACGGGGCATACGAGCAGTACTTC	few	TRBJ2-7	-	TRBV28
CASSATSGSSRETQYF	TGCGCCAGCAGTGCAACTAGCGGGAGTTCCAGGGAGACCCAGTACTTC	-	TRBJ2-5	TRBD2	TRBV10-2
CASQRTSGQSSYEQYF	TGTGCCAGTCAACGGACTAGCGGACAGAGCTCCTACGAGCAGTACTTC	-	TRBJ2-7	TRBD2	TRBV19
CASRSTGGERRNIQYF	TGCGCCAGCAGATCCACAGGGGGCGAAAGGAGAAACATTCAGTACTTC	-	TRBJ2-4	TRBD1	TRBV10-2
CSARSPSNAYNEQFF	TGCAGTGCTAGATCCCCCTCGAACGCCTACAATGAGCAGTTCTTC	-	TRBJ2-1	-	TRBV20-1
CASSLNRDGEQFF	TGTGCCAGCAGCTTAAATCGGGACGGTGAGCAGTTCTTC	-	TRBJ2-1	-	TRBV11-3